Following are 2 T cell receptor beta chains from one sample sequenced in a study of response to subunit inactivated influenza vaccine. Each CDR3 protein gets one entry after TCRdb re-called the RT-PCR reads with MiXCR. Here the sample spans approximately 700,000 distinct CDR3 sequences, 15% to 19% being singletons. The sample consisted of PBMCs from blood, taken 11 to 12 days after vaccination. These receptors originate from a man aged 45-65 years who received an inactivated influenza vaccine.

The chain couples TRBV12-3 or TRBV12-4 to TRBJ2-5; 7 bases map to TRBD1. V shed 6 bases, J shed 1 base, and the junction held 5 bases outside the gene matches. The CDR3 contains 14 residues. Written as DNA, the CDR3 is TGTGCCAGCAGGGAAGGGACAGTCCAAGAGACCCAGTACTTC. As protein: CASREGTVQETQYF.

This clonotype was observed a few times. The chain carries TRBV7-2 and TRBJ2-5; 11 nucleotides match TRBD2. The CDR3 loop spans 17 amino acids. The germline CDR1 and CDR2 sequences are SGHTA and FQGNSA. V lost 2 bases and J lost 3; bases outside the gene matches: 8. The CDR3 nucleotides read TGTGCCAGCAGCTTACTTGGCGGACTAGCGGGTGAAGAGACCCAGTACTTC. It specifies CASSLLGGLAGEETQYF.